This T cell receptor beta chain was recorded in a study of multiple sclerosis patients with progressive multifocal leukoencephalopathy. The method was immunoSEQ multiplex PCR; TCRdb's version includes in-frame clones alone and lacks a portion of them. The table lists 30,000 to 35,000 clones, roughly 87% of them singletons, with under 4% in the top ten. Germline trimming cut 4 bases from V and 3 bases from J; bases unmatched to any gene: 4. The CDR3 totals 13 residues. CDR1 SGHNT and CDR2 YYREEE come from the germline V gene (reference sequence). Specified time point: time of PML onset. PML was confirmed by JC virus DNA in cerebrospinal fluid.

The material was PBMCs, obtained from a patient treated with natalizumab. The TCR was taken from a human donor with progressive multifocal leukoencephalopathy. The V call is TRBV5-4, the J call TRBJ2-7; 7 bases are a match to TRBD1. The CDR3: CASSRDSLYEQYF. Written as DNA, the CDR3 is TGTGCCAGCAGCCGGGACAGCCTCTACGAGCAGTACTTC.